This T cell receptor beta chain was obtained from a study of T cell responses to AZD1222 COVID-19 vaccine. Findings and limits, study-wide: Of spike-specific TCRs, nearly half reportedly target regions left unmutated in variants. A mostly white British donor set with more females was recruited, and clonal diversity was possibly underestimated.

The protocol was immunoSEQ multiplex PCR, while the TCRdb copy is restricted to in-frame clones and leaves out a portion. The sample includes approximately 160,000 clones, 92% of them seen just once. Germline loops: CDR1 SEHNR, CDR2 FQNEAQ (reference sequence). The CDR3 contains 14 residues. Trimming took 5 bases from V and 8 from J, leaving 15 bases between them. On this clone itself: Its antigen is still unknown.

This clonotype was sampled from an adult who received the AZD1222 COVID-19 vaccine. V is TRBV7-9 and J is TRBJ1-4; weak D call: TRBD1 (6 bases). This specimen was peripheral blood, taken 28 days after the second AZD1222 dose. As DNA, the CDR3 is TGTGCCAGCAGCGCAGGGGTCGATGGGGAAAAACTGTTTTTT. Encoded protein: CASSAGVDGEKLFF. The complete variable domain, with remaining parts taken from reference TRBV7-9 and TRBJ1-4, reads DTGVSQNPRHKITKRGQNVTFRCDPISEHNRLYWYRQTLGQGPEFLTYFQNEAQLEKSRLLSDRFSAERPKGSFSTLEIQRTEQGDSAMYLCASSAGVDGEKLFFGSGTQLSVL.